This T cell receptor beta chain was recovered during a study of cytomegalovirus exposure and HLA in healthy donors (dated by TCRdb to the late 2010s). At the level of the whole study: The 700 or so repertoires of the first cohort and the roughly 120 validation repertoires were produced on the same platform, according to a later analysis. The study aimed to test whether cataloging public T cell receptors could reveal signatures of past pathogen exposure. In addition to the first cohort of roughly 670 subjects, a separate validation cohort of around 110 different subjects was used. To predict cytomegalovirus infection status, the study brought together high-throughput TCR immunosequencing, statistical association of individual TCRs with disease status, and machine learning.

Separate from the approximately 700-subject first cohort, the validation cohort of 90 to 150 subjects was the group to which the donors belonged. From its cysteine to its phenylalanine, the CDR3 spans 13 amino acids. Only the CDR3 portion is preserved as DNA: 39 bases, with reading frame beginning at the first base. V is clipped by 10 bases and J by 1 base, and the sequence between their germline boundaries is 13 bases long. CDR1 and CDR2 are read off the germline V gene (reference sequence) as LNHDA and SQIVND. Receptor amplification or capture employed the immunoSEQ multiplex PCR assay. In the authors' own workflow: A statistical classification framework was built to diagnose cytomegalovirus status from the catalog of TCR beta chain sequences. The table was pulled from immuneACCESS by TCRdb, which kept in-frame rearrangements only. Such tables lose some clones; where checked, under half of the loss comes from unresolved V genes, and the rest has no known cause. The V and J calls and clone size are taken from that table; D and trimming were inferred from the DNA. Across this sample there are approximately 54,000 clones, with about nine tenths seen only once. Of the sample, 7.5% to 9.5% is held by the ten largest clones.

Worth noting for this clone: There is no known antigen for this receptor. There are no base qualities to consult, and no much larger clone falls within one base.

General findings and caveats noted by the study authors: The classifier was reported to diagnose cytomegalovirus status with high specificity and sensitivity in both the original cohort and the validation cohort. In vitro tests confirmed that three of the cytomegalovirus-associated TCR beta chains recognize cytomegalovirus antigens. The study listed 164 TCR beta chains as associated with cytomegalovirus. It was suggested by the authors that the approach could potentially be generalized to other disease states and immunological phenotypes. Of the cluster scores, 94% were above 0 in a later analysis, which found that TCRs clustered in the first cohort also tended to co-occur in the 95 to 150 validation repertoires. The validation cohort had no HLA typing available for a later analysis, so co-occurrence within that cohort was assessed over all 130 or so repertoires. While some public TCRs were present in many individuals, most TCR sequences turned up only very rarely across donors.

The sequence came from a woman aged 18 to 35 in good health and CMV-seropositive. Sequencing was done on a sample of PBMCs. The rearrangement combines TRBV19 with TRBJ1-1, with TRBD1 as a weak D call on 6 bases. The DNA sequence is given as TGTGCCACCGCCCGACAGGCGAACACTGAAGCTTTCTTT. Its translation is CATARQANTEAFF.